The rows below give T cell receptor beta chains drawn from one sample of a study of post-analysis software for immune sequencing data. TCRdb re-called the PCR reads with MiXCR, one entry per CDR3 protein. The sample lists 400,000 to 500,000 distinct CDR3 sequences, less than 40% occurring once. The material sequenced was blood. Receptors were obtained from a girl aged 2-9 years with multiple sclerosis. Both conserved end residues are part of each CDR3. The order of the fields is D gene, J gene, V gene, clone size, CDR3 protein, CDR3 DNA. The D gene is left open where the match is weak. Some rows mark clone size as missing; the rest say once, few, many or name a class of expanded clone.

>TRBD1|TRBJ2-7|TRBV12-3/TRBV12-4|many
CASSLRGRSYEQYF
TGTGCCAGCAGTTTGAGGGGGCGGTCCTACGAGCAGTACTTC
>NA|TRBJ1-2|TRBV29-1|NA
CSVEVGRYYGYTF
TGCAGCGTTGAAGTCGGTCGGTACTATGGCTACACCTTC
>NA|TRBJ2-5|TRBV29-1|NA
CSAGPRWLGQETQYF
TGCAGCGCTGGCCCGCGATGGTTGGGGCAAGAGACCCAGTACTTC
>NA|TRBJ1-1|TRBV5-5|NA
CASSPPPWGTEAFF
TGTGCCAGCAGCCCCCCGCCTTGGGGCACTGAAGCTTTCTTT
>TRBD2|TRBJ2-5|TRBV29-1|NA
CSFGRVQETQYF
TGCAGCTTTGGGAGGGTCCAAGAGACCCAGTACTTC
>TRBD2|TRBJ2-1|TRBV29-1|NA
CSVGSGRGAYNEQFF
TGCAGCGTTGGAAGCGGGAGAGGAGCCTACAATGAGCAGTTCTTC
>NA|TRBJ1-1|TRBV27|NA
CASRPYRDEEAFF
TGTGCCAGCAGACCCTACAGGGATGAGGAAGCTTTCTTT
>NA|TRBJ1-2|TRBV28|few
CASSPGPFFAGYTF
TGTGCCAGCAGTCCCGGACCATTTTTCGCTGGCTACACCTTC
>TRBD1|TRBJ1-1|TRBV12-3/TRBV12-4|few
CASSSTGFPEAFF
TGTGCCAGCAGCTCGACAGGGTTCCCTGAAGCTTTCTTT
>NA|TRBJ2-1|TRBV7-3|NA
CASSSGVGNEQFF
TGTGCCAGCAGCTCTGGAGTAGGGAATGAGCAGTTCTTC
>NA|TRBJ2-3|TRBV6-5|NA
CASSYLGTGTDTQYF
TGTGCCAGCAGTTACCTGGGGACTGGAACAGATACGCAGTATTTT
>TRBD2|TRBJ2-7|TRBV9|once
CASSVLAGGYEQYF
TGTGCCAGCAGCGTATTAGCGGGCGGCTACGAGCAGTACTTC
>TRBD1|TRBJ2-5|TRBV7-9|once
CASSLDDWTGVETQYF
TGTGCCAGCAGCTTAGACGACTGGACAGGGGTCGAGACCCAGTACTTC
>NA|TRBJ2-4|TRBV28|NA
CASSLQGDEDIQYF
TGTGCCAGCAGTTTGCAAGGGGACGAGGACATTCAGTACTTC
>TRBD2|TRBJ2-5|TRBV4-1|few
CASSPLAGGVYQETQYF
TGCGCCAGCAGCCCACTAGCGGGGGGCGTCTACCAAGAGACCCAGTACTTC
>TRBD1|TRBJ1-1|TRBV4-2|NA
CASSPYAGTGGEAFF
TGTGCCAGCAGCCCCTATGCCGGGACAGGGGGAGAAGCTTTCTTT
>TRBD2|TRBJ2-1|TRBV6-6|few
CASSRSSGLSYNEQFF
TGTGCCAGCAGTCGGTCTAGCGGACTCTCCTACAATGAGCAGTTCTTC
>NA|TRBJ2-1|TRBV20-1|few
CSASRGGEQFF
TGCAGTGCTTCCCGTGGGGGTGAGCAGTTCTTC
>NA|TRBJ2-7|TRBV28|NA
CASSPLGAREQYF
TGTGCCAGCAGTCCATTGGGGGCGAGGGAGCAGTACTTC
>TRBD2|TRBJ2-1|TRBV5-1|NA
CASSTYSGGIYNEQFF
TGCGCCAGCAGCACCTATAGCGGGGGAATTTACAATGAGCAGTTCTTC
>NA|TRBJ2-7|TRBV18|NA
CASSPPTRGYEQYF
TGTGCCAGCTCACCTCCGACCCGGGGATACGAGCAGTACTTC
>TRBD2|TRBJ2-3|TRBV12-3/TRBV12-4|few
CASSLLAASTDTQYF
TGTGCCAGCAGTCTACTAGCGGCTAGCACAGATACGCAGTATTTT
>TRBD2|TRBJ2-3|TRBV20-1|NA
CSATQREGSTDTQYF
TGCAGTGCTACCCAGCGGGAGGGAAGCACAGATACGCAGTATTTT
>NA|TRBJ2-5|TRBV28|NA
CASSPRYLTEQYF
TGTGCCAGCAGTCCACGCTACCTGACGGAGCAGTACTTC
>NA|TRBJ1-5|TRBV27|few
CASSFSRNQPQHF
TGTGCCAGCAGTTTTTCCCGCAATCAGCCCCAGCATTTT
>NA|TRBJ2-3|TRBV4-3|few
CASSQGADTDTQYF
TGCGCCAGCAGCCAAGGGGCGGACACAGATACGCAGTATTTT
>TRBD1|TRBJ1-2|TRBV11-2|few
CASSHGTAINYGYTF
TGTGCCAGCAGCCACGGGACAGCTATTAACTATGGCTACACCTTC
>TRBD1|TRBJ2-7|TRBV10-3|NA
CAISDPQGVIYEQYF
TGTGCCATCAGTGATCCACAGGGGGTCATCTACGAGCAGTACTTC
>NA|TRBJ2-5|TRBV7-2|few
CASSFFMGPQGTQYF
TGTGCCAGCAGCTTTTTCATGGGACCGCAAGGGACCCAGTACTTC
>NA|TRBJ2-3|TRBV5-1|NA
CASSLPGGDTDTQYF
TGCGCCAGCAGCTTGCCGGGGGGCGACACAGATACGCAGTATTTT
>TRBD2|TRBJ2-3|TRBV15|NA
CATSSLLAGADTQYF
TGTGCCACCAGCAGTCTCCTAGCGGGAGCGGATACGCAGTATTTT
>NA|TRBJ2-3|TRBV27|NA
CASSWGTLYTDTQYF
TGTGCCAGCAGTTGGGGGACACTCTACACAGATACGCAGTATTTT
>NA|TRBJ1-5|TRBV7-2|NA
CASSSDSFNQPQHF
TGTGCCAGCAGTTCCGACAGCTTCAATCAGCCCCAGCATTTT
>NA|TRBJ2-1|TRBV27|NA
CASSRGGRHNEQFF
TGTGCCAGCAGTCGCGGGGGCCGCCACAATGAGCAGTTCTTC
>NA|TRBJ2-7|TRBV6-2/TRBV6-3|NA
CASSYPSLRDLYEQYF
TGTGCCAGCAGTTACCCGTCTTTACGAGACCTCTACGAGCAGTACTTC